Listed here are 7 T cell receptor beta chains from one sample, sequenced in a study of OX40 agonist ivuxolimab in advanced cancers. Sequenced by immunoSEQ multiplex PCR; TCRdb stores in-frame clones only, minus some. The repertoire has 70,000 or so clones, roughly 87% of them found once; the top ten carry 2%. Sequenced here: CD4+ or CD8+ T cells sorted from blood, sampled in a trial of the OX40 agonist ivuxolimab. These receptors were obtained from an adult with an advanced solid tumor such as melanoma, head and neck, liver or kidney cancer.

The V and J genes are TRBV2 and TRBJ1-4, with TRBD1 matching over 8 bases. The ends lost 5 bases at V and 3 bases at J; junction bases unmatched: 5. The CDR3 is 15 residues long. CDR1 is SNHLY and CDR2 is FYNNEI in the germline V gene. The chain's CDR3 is CASSPTGGANEKLFF. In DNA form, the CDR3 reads TGTGCCAGCAGTCCCACAGGGGGAGCTAATGAAAAACTGTTTTTT.

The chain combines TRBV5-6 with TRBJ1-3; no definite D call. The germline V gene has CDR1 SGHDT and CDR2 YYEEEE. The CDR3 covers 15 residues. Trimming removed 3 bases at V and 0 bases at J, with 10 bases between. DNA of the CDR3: TGTGCCAGCAGCTCGAGCCCCATCTCTGGAAACACCATATATTTT. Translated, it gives CASSSSPISGNTIYF.

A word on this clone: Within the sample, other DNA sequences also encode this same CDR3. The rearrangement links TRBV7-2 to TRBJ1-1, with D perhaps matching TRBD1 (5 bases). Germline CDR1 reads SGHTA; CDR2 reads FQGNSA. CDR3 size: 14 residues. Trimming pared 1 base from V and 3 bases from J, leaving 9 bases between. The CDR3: CASSLGGGDTEAFF. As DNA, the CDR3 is TGTGCCAGCAGCTTAGGGGGGGGTGACACTGAAGCTTTCTTT. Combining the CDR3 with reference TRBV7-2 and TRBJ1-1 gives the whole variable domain GAGVSQSPSNKVTEKGKDVELRCDPISGHTALYWYRQSLGQGLEFLIYFQGNSAPDKSGLPSDRFSAERTGGSVSTLTIQRTQQEDSAVYLCASSLGGGDTEAFFGQGTRLTVV.

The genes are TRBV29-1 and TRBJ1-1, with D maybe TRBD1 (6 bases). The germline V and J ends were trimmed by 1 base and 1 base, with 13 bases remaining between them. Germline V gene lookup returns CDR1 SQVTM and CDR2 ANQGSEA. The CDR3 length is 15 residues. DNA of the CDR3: TGCAGCGTTGAAGTAAGAGGACAGAGGAACACTGAAGCTTTCTTT. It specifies CSVEVRGQRNTEAFF.

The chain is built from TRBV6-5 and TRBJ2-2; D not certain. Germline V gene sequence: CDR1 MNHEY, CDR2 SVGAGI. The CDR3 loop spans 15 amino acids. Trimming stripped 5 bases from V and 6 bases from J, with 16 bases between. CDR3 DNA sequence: TGTGCCAGCAGTCCCGAGGCCCCCGGCCCCGGGGAGCTGTTTTTT. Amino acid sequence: CASSPEAPGPGELFF.

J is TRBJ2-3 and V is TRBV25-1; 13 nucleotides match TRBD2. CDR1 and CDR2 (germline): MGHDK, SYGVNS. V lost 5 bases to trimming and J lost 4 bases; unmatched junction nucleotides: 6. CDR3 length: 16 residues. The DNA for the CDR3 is TGTGCCAGCAGTATTCGGACTAGCGGGAGAGCAGATACGCAGTATTTT. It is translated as CASSIRTSGRADTQYF.

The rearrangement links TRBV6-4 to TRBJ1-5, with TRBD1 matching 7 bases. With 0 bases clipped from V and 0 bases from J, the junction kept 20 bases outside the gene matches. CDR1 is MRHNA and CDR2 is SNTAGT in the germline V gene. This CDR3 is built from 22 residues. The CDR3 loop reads CASSDSRVHRRLGQYSNQPQHF. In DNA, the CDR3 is TGTGCCAGCAGTGACTCGAGGGTACACCGGAGGTTGGGACAGTATAGCAATCAGCCCCAGCATTTT.